This passage covers 24 T cell receptor beta chains from one sample sequenced in a study of early T cells in non-severe SARS-CoV-2 infection. One entry per CDR3 protein, called by TCRdb with MiXCR from the 5' RACE reads. Of approximately 64,000 distinct CDR3 sequences in the sample, less than 5% were seen once. The sequenced material came from whole blood. These receptors were obtained from an adult who was a healthcare worker with PCR-confirmed SARS-CoV-2 infection or an uninfected control (not recorded which).

This clonotype was seen a handful of times. The chain links TRBV7-9 to TRBJ2-2, with 10 bases identical to TRBD2. Germline V gene data show CDR1 as SEHNR and CDR2 as FQNEAQ (reference sequence). V was pared by 5 bases and J by 4 bases, with 10 bases of the junction left unmatched. CDR3 length: 17 amino acids. CDR3 in amino acids: CASSPSGSRRSTGELFF. The CDR3 DNA sequence: TGTGCCAGCAGCCCTAGCGGGAGTCGACGGAGCACCGGGGAGCTGTTTTTT.

The chain uses TRBV20-1 and TRBJ2-3; D possibly matches TRBD1 or TRBD2 (5 bases each). Trimming removed 6 bases at V and 3 bases at J, with 22 bases between. This CDR3 contains 16 residues. Germline values: CDR1 DFQATT, CDR2 SNEGSKA (reference sequence). CDR3 nucleotides: TGCAGTGCCGCAGATGGCGTAGCCGGGGCGACAGATACGCAGTATTTT. This encodes CSAADGVAGATDTQYF.

This clonotype was observed a few times. This chain links TRBV5-1 with TRBJ2-1; a weak D match, TRBD2 (6 bases). The germline V and J ends were trimmed by 1 base and 6 bases, with 17 bases remaining between them. This CDR3 has 16 amino acids. Germline CDR1 SGHRS, CDR2 YFSETQ. CDR3 nucleotides: TGCGCCAGCAGCTTGTTGTCGGGGGAACTAGGCAATGAGCAGTTCTTC. Translated, it gives CASSLLSGELGNEQFF.

At least ten counts were recorded for this clonotype. The CDR3 nucleotides read TGTGCCATCAAGCCAAGGGTGGGCACAGATACGCAGTATTTT. Protein: CAIKPRVGTDTQYF. The V call is TRBV10-3, the J call TRBJ2-3; D ambiguous. Trimming pared 7 bases from V and 1 base from J, leaving 12 bases between. The germline V gene encodes CDR1 ENHRY and CDR2 SYGVKD. This CDR3 is 14 amino acids long.

This clonotype was counted ten times or more. The rearrangement uses TRBV12-3 or TRBV12-4 and TRBJ1-2, with TRBD1 matching 7 bases. This CDR3 comprises 13 residues. The junction had 8 bases not matched to a gene; V was cut back by 6 bases and J by 7 bases. The CDR3, as DNA: TGTGCCAGCAGCCTGGACAGGCATGGTGGCTACACCTTC. Encoded protein: CASSLDRHGGYTF.

In its sample, this clonotype was seen many times. V and J are TRBV20-1 and TRBJ1-5; no clear D. Germline assignment: CDR1 DFQATT and CDR2 SNEGSKA (reference sequence). V gave up 4 bases and J gave up 0 bases, with 10 bases separating them. The CDR3 loop spans 14 amino acids. The CDR3 DNA is TGCAGTGCTATCCCGGGAAATAGCAATCAGCCCCAGCATTTT. This encodes CSAIPGNSNQPQHF.

This clonotype appeared many times. This sequence joins TRBV3-1 and TRBJ1-1; maybe TRBD1 (6 bases). Germline-derived CDR1 and CDR2 are LGHDT and YNNKEL (reference sequence). V was shortened by 6 bases and J by 3 bases, with 8 bases between the two germline ends. The CDR3 loop spans 12 amino acids. CDR3 in amino acids: CASRQGHTEAFF. DNA of the CDR3: TGTGCCAGCAGACAGGGCCACACTGAAGCTTTCTTT.

V is TRBV19 and J is TRBJ2-2; 7 bases are shared with TRBD2. This CDR3 is 14 amino acids long. Trimming took 7 bases from V and 7 from J; bases not matched to a gene: 9. The germline V gene encodes CDR1 LNHDA and CDR2 SQIVND (reference sequence). The CDR3 DNA reads TGTGCCAGTACCCGAGGCGGGGGAATCGGGGAGCTGTTTTTT. Its translation is CASTRGGGIGELFF.

This clonotype was found many times. V is TRBV7-9 and J is TRBJ1-4; no clear D gene. This CDR3 comprises 14 residues. Germline CDR1 is SEHNR and CDR2 is FQNEAQ (reference sequence). Trimming took off 5 bases at V and 8 bases at J, with 15 bases between the two ends. CDR3 amino acids: CASSLQRDGEKLFF. CDR3 in DNA: TGTGCCAGCAGCCTCCAGCGCGACGGGGAAAAACTGTTTTTT.

This clonotype was seen repeatedly, ten times or more. The chain links TRBV5-1 to TRBJ2-2; D perhaps matches TRBD2 (5 bases). V was pared by 4 bases and J by 0 bases, with 10 bases between. CDR3 length equals 15 residues. Germline values: CDR1 SGHRS, CDR2 YFSETQ. The CDR3 DNA reads TGCGCCAGCAGCCGGACTTTTTCGAACACCGGGGAGCTGTTTTTT. Its protein product is CASSRTFSNTGELFF.

This sequence joins TRBV5-6 and TRBJ2-7; D gene uncertain. Trimming shortened V by 4 bases and J by 4 bases, and 18 bases separated the two germline ends. The germline CDR1 and CDR2 sequences are SGHDT and YYEEEE. The CDR3 consists of 15 residues. The CDR3 sequence: CASSSVPGSGYEQYF. CDR3 sequence (DNA): TGTGCCAGCAGCAGCGTACCAGGCTCCGGTTACGAGCAGTACTTC.

The V and J genes are TRBV7-2 and TRBJ1-1; D gene uncertain. Trimming shortened V by 6 bases and J by 7 bases, and 12 bases separated the two germline ends. Germline V gives CDR1 SGHTA, CDR2 FQGNSA. This CDR3 region has 12 residues. CDR3 region: CASSPKAGEAFF. DNA of the CDR3: TGTGCCAGCAGTCCGAAGGCGGGTGAAGCTTTCTTT.

This clonotype has more than one count but fewer than ten. The gene calls are TRBV10-1 and TRBJ2-2; D remains unclear. The V end lost 4 bases, the J end lost 6 bases, and 6 bases lay between the germline ends. The CDR3 has 12 amino acids. Looked up from germline, CDR1 is WNHNN and CDR2 is SYGVQD (reference sequence). CDR3 sequence (DNA): TGCGCCAGCAGTGCAATGTCCGGGGAGCTGTTTTTT. Translating gives CASSAMSGELFF.

This clonotype was counted a few times. The J gene is TRBJ2-3, the V gene TRBV29-1; D perhaps matches TRBD1 (5 bases). From germline, CDR1 is SQVTM and CDR2 ANQGSEA. Trimming left V 4 bases short and J 2 bases short, with 10 bases between. The CDR3 is made up of 13 amino acids. Here the CDR3 reads CSVGTGDTDTQYF. The DNA for the CDR3 is TGCAGCGTTGGCACAGGTGACACAGATACGCAGTATTTT.

V and J are TRBV6-1 and TRBJ1-5; D unresolved. The CDR3 consists of 15 residues. Trimming left V 6 bases short and J 4 bases short, with 16 bases between. CDR1 is MNHNS and CDR2 is SASEGT in the germline V gene. As DNA, the CDR3 is TGTGCCAGCAGCCGGGTCGGACGGAATAATCAGCCCCAGCATTTT. Protein product: CASSRVGRNNQPQHF.

By frequency in the sample, this clonotype is medium-sized (0.01 to 0.1%). The J gene is TRBJ2-7, the V gene TRBV11-1; D tentatively reads TRBD1 or TRBD2 (5 bases each). CDR1 and CDR2 from the germline V gene are SGHAT and FQDESV (reference sequence). CDR3 length equals 16 residues. V lost 1 base, J lost 3 bases, and 16 bases lay in between. The CDR3 protein is CASSLGKDWGHYEQYF. For the CDR3, the DNA is TGTGCCAGCAGCTTAGGAAAGGACTGGGGCCACTACGAGCAGTACTTC.

This clonotype has at least ten counts. This chain links TRBV20-1 with TRBJ2-1; 7 bases match TRBD2. Looked up from germline, CDR1 is DFQATT and CDR2 is SNEGSKA (reference sequence). This CDR3 is 16 amino acids long. The V gene end was trimmed by 1 base and the J gene end by 2 bases; junction bases not matched to a gene: 8. The CDR3 DNA reads as TGCAGTGCTAGAGTAGCTAGCGGTGGAACCTACAATGAGCAGTTCTTC. Protein product: CSARVASGGTYNEQFF.

The chain links TRBV29-1 to TRBJ1-3; D gene uncertain. V was shortened by 4 bases and J by 3 bases, with 7 bases between the two germline ends. This CDR3 region has 12 residues. Germline V gene lookup returns CDR1 SQVTM and CDR2 ANQGSEA. The CDR3 DNA is TGCAGCGTTGTACAGTTTGGAAACACCATATATTTT. This translates into CSVVQFGNTIYF.

This clonotype was found a few times. The CDR3 protein is CASTWAEYGTDTQYF. The CDR3 bases are TGTGCCAGCACCTGGGCTGAGTATGGCACAGATACGCAGTATTTT. The chain has TRBV7-2 and TRBJ2-3; D is undetermined. This CDR3 spans 15 amino acids. V was trimmed by 7 bases and J by 1 base, leaving 15 bases between them. In germline, CDR1 is SGHTA, CDR2 FQGNSA.

This clonotype was picked up a small number of times. This rearrangement joins TRBV7-2 to TRBJ2-4, with 8 bases matching TRBD2. V shed 5 bases, J shed 5 bases, and the junction held 11 bases outside the gene matches. Germline values: CDR1 SGHTA, CDR2 FQGNSA. The CDR3 has 16 residues. The chain's CDR3 is CASSPTGLVYQNIQYF. The DNA for the CDR3 is TGTGCCAGCAGCCCAACGGGACTAGTGTACCAAAACATTCAGTACTTC.

This clonotype was detected many times. V and J are TRBV7-9 and TRBJ2-3; TRBD2 might be the D (5 bases). V lost 5 bases and J lost 4, with 16 bases in between. This CDR3 comprises 15 residues. Per germline, CDR1 SEHNR and CDR2 FQNEAQ (reference sequence). DNA for the CDR3: TGTGCCAGCAGCCTGCCGGGATCCGGACCAGATACGCAGTATTTT. Amino acid sequence: CASSLPGSGPDTQYF. The whole variable domain, filled in from reference TRBV7-9 and TRBJ2-3, reads DTGVSQNPRHKITKRGQNVTFRCDPISEHNRLYWYRQTLGQGPEFLTYFQNEAQLEKSRLLSDRFSAERPKGSFSTLEIQRTEQGDSAMYLCASSLPGSGPDTQYFGPGTRLTVL.

The DNA for the CDR3 is TGTGCCAGCAGTCCCCGGTCCGGACAGGGCGAAGGAACTGAAGCTTTCTTT. Translation: CASSPRSGQGEGTEAFF. V and J are TRBV12-3 or TRBV12-4 and TRBJ1-1; 8 positions agree with TRBD1. The CDR3 loop spans 17 amino acids. The ends lost 5 bases at V and 5 bases at J; junction bases unmatched: 16.

In its sample, this clonotype was seen many times. V is TRBV6-2 or TRBV6-3 and J is TRBJ1-2; D remains unclear. Trimming cost V 7 bases and J 0 bases, with 9 bases left between them. Germline assignment: CDR1 MNHEY and CDR2 SVGEGT. The CDR3 runs to 13 residues. CDR3 DNA sequence: TGTGCCAGCAAGGACCGACCTAACTATGGCTACACCTTC. It translates to CASKDRPNYGYTF.

In this sample, this clonotype turned up many times. The genes are TRBV19 and TRBJ2-5; D remains unclear. Between the trimmed V and J ends, which lost 5 bases and 2 bases, there was a span of 15 bases. The CDR3 is 15 residues long. From germline, CDR1 is LNHDA and CDR2 SQIVND (reference sequence). In DNA, the CDR3 is TGTGCCAGTAGTCTAAACAGAGTCCCTCAAGAGACCCAGTACTTC. Protein sequence: CASSLNRVPQETQYF. Looking up the rest from reference TRBV19 and TRBJ2-5 gives the full variable domain: DGGITQSPKYLFRKEGQNVTLSCEQNLNHDAMYWYRQDPGQGLRLIYYSQIVNDFQKGDIAEGYSVSREKKESFPLTVTSAQKNPTAFYLCASSLNRVPQETQYFGPGTRLLVL.